Following are 22 T cell receptor beta chains from one sample sequenced in a study of cytomegalovirus exposure and HLA in healthy donors. Assay: immunoSEQ multiplex PCR; the TCRdb copy retains only in-frame clones and omits some. The data contain just under 150,000 clones, approximately 86% of them singletons. The sequencing sample was made of PBMCs. These receptors originate from a man between 18 and 29 years old in good health and CMV-seropositive.

This clone has just one count. J is TRBJ2-3 and V is TRBV6-5; 8 nucleotides align to TRBD2. CDR1 and CDR2 from the germline V gene are MNHEY and SVGAGI. The CDR3 has 13 amino acids. J was trimmed by 5 bases and V by 8 bases; bases with no gene match: 6. The CDR3 DNA is TGTGCCAGCCGGGAGGGCCGGGGAGATACGCAGTATTTT. Protein: CASREGRGDTQYF.

The V gene is TRBV11-2, the J gene TRBJ2-1; 9 bases line up with TRBD2. J was trimmed by 0 bases and V by 3 bases; bases with no gene match: 0. The CDR3 loop spans 15 amino acids. Germline CDR1 reads SGHAT; CDR2 reads FQNNGV. CDR3 amino acids: CASSFSGSSYNEQFF. As DNA, the CDR3 is TGTGCCAGCAGCTTTAGCGGGAGCTCCTACAATGAGCAGTTCTTC.

This clone was found once. The J gene is TRBJ2-3, the V gene TRBV5-1; 13 positions agree with TRBD2. Germline assignment: CDR1 SGHRS and CDR2 YFSETQ. The CDR3 totals 16 residues. J was trimmed by 3 bases and V by 1 base; bases with no gene match: 2. The CDR3 reads CASSLRTSGGTDTQYF. The CDR3 DNA reads TGCGCCAGCAGCTTGCGGACTAGCGGGGGAACAGATACGCAGTATTTT.

The chain joins TRBV10-3 to TRBJ1-4; unclear D gene. Per the germline V gene, CDR1 is ENHRY and CDR2 is SYGVKD. Trimming stripped 8 bases from V and 6 bases from J, with 13 bases between. CDR3 length equals 13 residues. CDR3 in DNA: TGTGCCATCGGGCCTTTGGAGGATGAAAAACTGTTTTTT. Its protein is CAIGPLEDEKLFF.

The chain employs TRBV7-9 and TRBJ2-7; possibly TRBD1 for D (6 bases). The germline V gene has CDR1 SEHNR and CDR2 FQNEAQ (reference sequence). CDR3 length: 15 amino acids. V lost 1 base, J lost 5 bases, and 15 bases lay in between. Here the CDR3 reads CASSLDFVEGDEQYF. As DNA, the CDR3 is TGTGCCAGCAGCTTAGATTTCGTTGAGGGGGACGAGCAGTACTTC.

The chain joins TRBV7-9 to TRBJ2-2, with 9 nucleotides matching TRBD2. Germline-derived CDR1 and CDR2 are SEHNR and FQNEAQ (reference sequence). V shed 5 bases and J 5 bases; nucleotides not matched to a gene: 3. The CDR3 sequence is 14 residues long. In DNA form, the CDR3 reads TGTGCCAGCAGCCCTAGCGGGGTAACCGGGGAGCTGTTTTTT. It specifies CASSPSGVTGELFF.

The chain employs TRBV19 and TRBJ1-5; 9 bases map to TRBD1. The germline V gene encodes CDR1 LNHDA and CDR2 SQIVND (reference sequence). The ends lost 2 bases at V and 4 bases at J; junction bases unmatched: 3. There are 15 residues in the CDR3. CDR3 nucleotide sequence: TGTGCCAGTAGTATACAACAGGGGGCGAATCAGCCCCAGCATTTT. Protein sequence: CASSIQQGANQPQHF.

This clone was counted between two and nine times. The rearrangement uses TRBV6-1 and TRBJ1-2, with D perhaps matching TRBD1 (5 bases). Between the trimmed V and J ends, which lost 6 bases and 3 bases, there was a span of 11 bases. The germline CDR1 and CDR2 sequences are MNHNS and SASEGT. The CDR3 sequence is 13 residues long. This CDR3 is CASRRTGDYGYTF. The CDR3, as DNA: TGTGCCAGCAGGCGCACAGGAGACTATGGCTACACCTTC.

V and J are TRBV6-5 and TRBJ2-7; 7 bases are shared with TRBD2. CDR1 is MNHEY and CDR2 is SVGAGI in the germline V gene. The CDR3 spans 13 residues. The V segment lost 7 bases and the J segment 3 bases; nucleotides outside the gene matches: 6. CDR3 nucleotides: TGTGCCAGCATGGGGGGGTCCCTCTACGAGCAGTACTTC. Translated: CASMGGSLYEQYF.

The chain uses TRBV4-1 and TRBJ2-3, with 12 bases that match TRBD2. Germline values: CDR1 MGHRA, CDR2 YSYEKL. J was trimmed by 2 bases and V by 4 bases; bases with no gene match: 1. CDR3 size: 15 residues. Here the CDR3 reads CASSRTSGATDTQYF. The CDR3, as DNA: TGCGCCAGCAGCCGGACTAGCGGGGCCACAGATACGCAGTATTTT.

A few counts support this clone. Compared with germline, one end of the junction differs, possibly owing to a read error. This CDR3 reads CASSPLGPDTQYF. The CDR3 DNA reads TGTGCTAGCAGCCCACTGGGGCCGGATACGCAGTATTTT. J is TRBJ2-3 and V is TRBV7-7; a weak D match, TRBD1 (5 bases). CDR3 length: 13 amino acids. Germline CDR1 and CDR2: SSHAT and FNYEAQ (reference sequence).

This clone was counted only a few times. The chain links TRBV30 to TRBJ1-1, with a weak D call TRBD1 (5 bases). Germline V gives CDR1 GTSNPN, CDR2 SVGIG (reference sequence). CDR3 length equals 11 residues. V lost 8 bases, J lost 8 bases, and 15 bases lay in between. CDR3 loop: CARGESDEAFF. CDR3 nucleotides: TGTGCCCGGGGGGAGTCCGACGAAGCTTTCTTT.

This chain links TRBV14 with TRBJ2-7, with 8 positions matching TRBD2. The junction had 8 bases not matched to a gene; V was cut back by 0 bases and J by 4 bases. The CDR3 spans 16 residues. Per the germline V gene, CDR1 is SGHDN and CDR2 is FVKESK. Here the CDR3 DNA reads TGTGCCAGCAGCCAAGAGGGGCGGGGGGATTCGTACGAGCAGTACTTC. Its protein is CASSQEGRGDSYEQYF.

The genes are TRBV29-1 and TRBJ1-1; D remains unclear. CDR3 length: 14 residues. The V gene's germline CDR1 is SQVTM and CDR2 ANQGSEA. Trimming removed 7 bases at V and 4 bases at J, with 19 bases between. The CDR3 here is CSDKPGGQSTEAFF. The CDR3 DNA reads as TGCAGCGATAAACCGGGAGGCCAAAGCACTGAAGCTTTCTTT.

V is TRBV14 and J is TRBJ1-1; possibly TRBD1 for D (5 bases). V gave up 4 bases and J gave up 5 bases, with 11 bases separating them. The CDR3 has 13 amino acids. Germline values: CDR1 SGHDN, CDR2 FVKESK. CDR3 sequence: CASSRNQGTEAFF. As DNA, the CDR3 is TGTGCCAGCAGCCGGAATCAGGGAACTGAAGCTTTCTTT.

The chain uses TRBV9 and TRBJ2-1; D perhaps matches TRBD2 (5 bases). Trimming removed 0 bases at V and 2 bases at J, with 12 bases between. This CDR3 is built from 16 residues. Germline V gene data show CDR1 as SGDLS and CDR2 as YYNGEE. The CDR3 DNA follows: TGTGCCAGCAGCGTAGGACATCGGGAAGCCTACAATGAGCAGTTCTTC. Amino acids: CASSVGHREAYNEQFF.

Only one count was recorded for this clone. CDR3 sequence (DNA): TGCGCCAGCAGCAGGGAGCAGACGGTGAACACTGAAGCTTTCTTT. Its protein product is CASSREQTVNTEAFF. The V gene is TRBV5-1, the J gene TRBJ1-1; unclear D gene. Germline CDR1 is SGHRS and CDR2 is YFSETQ. This CDR3 contains 15 residues. V shed 4 bases and J shed 0 bases, with 13 bases lying between them.

The chain employs TRBV5-1 and TRBJ1-2; 7 bases are a match to TRBD1. The CDR3 runs 15 residues. In germline, CDR1 is SGHRS, CDR2 YFSETQ. The trim removed 4 bases at V and 4 bases at J, leaving 10 bases unmatched. The CDR3 region has the DNA TGCGCCAGCAGCCCCCTGGAGGGGGCTAGCTATGGCTACACCTTC. Amino acid sequence: CASSPLEGASYGYTF.

The chain recombines TRBV6-6 with TRBJ1-2, with D maybe TRBD1 (5 bases). The V gene lost 1 base and the J gene lost 7 bases, with 7 bases spanning the gap. CDR1 is MNHNY, CDR2 SVGAGI, per germline (reference sequence). This CDR3 comprises 12 residues. In DNA form, the CDR3 reads TGTGCCAGCAGTTACTGGGGGGGTGGCTACACCTTC. Translated, it gives CASSYWGGGYTF.

This clone was seen a single time. This sequence joins TRBV5-1 and TRBJ2-1, with 7 nucleotides matching TRBD2. With 5 bases clipped from V and 7 bases from J, the junction kept 15 bases outside the gene matches. The CDR3 runs to 16 residues. CDR1 and CDR2 (germline): SGHRS, YFSETQ. The CDR3 coding sequence is TGCGCCAGCAGACCCTTGGGCGGGAGTTCGTTGAATGAGCAGTTCTTC. This sequence encodes CASRPLGGSSLNEQFF.

The chain employs TRBV14 and TRBJ1-4; no clear D. Between the trimmed V and J ends, which lost 4 bases and 4 bases, there was a span of 10 bases. This CDR3 has 14 amino acids. CDR1 and CDR2 (germline): SGHDN, FVKESK. The CDR3 loop reads CASSPRVYNEKLFF. Here the CDR3 DNA reads TGTGCCAGCAGCCCGAGGGTGTATAATGAAAAACTGTTTTTT.

V and J are TRBV9 and TRBJ1-3; D might be TRBD1 (5 bases). Trimming pared 3 bases from V and 2 bases from J, leaving 15 bases between. CDR1 SGDLS and CDR2 YYNGEE come from the germline V gene. The CDR3 covers 16 residues. The DNA for the CDR3 is TGTGCCAGCAGCGCCAAGGGAGGGGAGGCTGGAAACACCATATATTTT. Translating gives CASSAKGGEAGNTIYF.